Presented here are 14 T cell receptor beta chains from one specimen sequenced in a study of T cells after yellow fever vaccination (dated by TCRdb to between 2017 and 2020). Libraries were prepared through 5' RACE. The sequencer was an Illumina HiSeq 2500. The raw public data were reprocessed by TCRdb itself: fastp quality trimming at Q25, MiXCR clonotype calling, in-frame beta chains only. Rows matching on CDR3 protein sequence are summarized as one entry with the most common DNA and genes. Present in this sample are about 300,000 distinct CDR3 sequences, around 6.8% of which were seen just once. The top ten clonotypes cover 18% of the sample. Explained via the paper, the treatment or condition label denotes: live attenuated yellow fever vaccine strain. The input for sequencing was PBMCs, taken roughly seven weeks after the first yellow fever vaccination. The receptors here all came from a man aged 18-30 years who received the YFV17D yellow fever vaccine.

In its sample, this clonotype was seen a few times. As DNA, the CDR3 is TGTGCCTGGTCTAGCGGGGGGGCGAATGAGCAGTTCTTC. Its translation: CAWSSGGANEQFF. The V and J genes are TRBV30 and TRBJ2-1; 12 nucleotides line up with TRBD2. The trim removed 5 bases at V and 7 bases at J, leaving 3 bases unmatched. There are 13 residues in the CDR3. Looked up from germline, CDR1 is GTSNPN and CDR2 is SVGIG (reference sequence).

The CDR3 nucleotides are TGTGCCACCAGTGGATTGGGCACAGATACGCAGTATTTT. Translated, it gives CATSGLGTDTQYF. The chain has TRBV24-1 and TRBJ2-3, with D unresolved. V was clipped by 5 bases and J by 1 base, with 6 bases between them. The CDR3 runs 13 residues. Germline-derived CDR1 and CDR2 are KGHDR and SFDVKD.

This clonotype came up a few times. This chain connects TRBV18 to TRBJ2-1; TRBD2 aligns across 8 bases. CDR3 length equals 15 residues. Germline loops: CDR1 KGHSH, CDR2 LQKENI. V lost 2 bases, J lost 10 bases, and 10 bases stayed unmatched. This CDR3 is CASSPSSGGGGEQFF. In DNA form, the CDR3 reads TGTGCCAGCTCACCATCCAGCGGGGGCGGCGGCGAGCAGTTCTTC. Supplemented by reference TRBV18 and TRBJ2-1, the full variable domain reads NAGVMQNPRHLVRRRGQEARLRCSPMKGHSHVYWYRQLPEEGLKFMVYLQKENIIDESGMPKERFSAEFPKEGPSILRIQQVVRGDSAAYFCASSPSSGGGGEQFFGPGTRLTVL.

This chain uses TRBV18 with TRBJ1-5; D gene unclear. CDR1 KGHSH and CDR2 LQKENI come from the germline V gene. Trimming removed 3 bases at V and 7 bases at J, with 19 bases between. The CDR3 totals 16 residues. CDR3 DNA: TGTGCCAGCTCACCGGGTTCCTATTTAGAGGCGCAGCCCCAGCATTTT. Its translation is CASSPGSYLEAQPQHF. Variable domain in full (rest from reference TRBV18 and TRBJ1-5): NAGVMQNPRHLVRRRGQEARLRCSPMKGHSHVYWYRQLPEEGLKFMVYLQKENIIDESGMPKERFSAEFPKEGPSILRIQQVVRGDSAAYFCASSPGSYLEAQPQHFGDGTRLSIL.

V and J are TRBV5-1 and TRBJ1-5, with D possibly matching TRBD1 (6 bases). V was clipped by 0 bases and J by 7 bases, with 11 bases between them. The CDR3 consists of 14 residues. In germline, CDR1 is SGHRS, CDR2 YFSETQ. In nucleotides, the CDR3 is TGCGCCAGCAGCTTGGCAGGGGCTGGGCAGCCCCAGCATTTT. This codes for CASSLAGAGQPQHF.

The chain recombines TRBV12-3 or TRBV12-4 with TRBJ2-1, with TRBD2 identical over 10 bases. The ends lost 5 bases at V and 5 bases at J; junction bases unmatched: 9. This CDR3 region has 16 residues. CDR3 sequence reads: CASSPGGTSAHNEQFF. CDR3 coding DNA: TGTGCCAGCAGTCCAGGCGGGACTAGCGCTCACAATGAGCAGTTCTTC.

This clonotype has just a few counts. The chain carries TRBV3-1 and TRBJ1-2; D not certain. Trimming shortened V by 3 bases and J by 4 bases, and 12 bases separated the two germline ends. The CDR3 has 14 amino acids. CDR1 is LGHDT and CDR2 is YNNKEL in the germline V gene (reference sequence). The CDR3, as DNA: TGTGCCAGCAGCCAGCACGCGCCAGGCTATGGCTACACCTTC. Translation: CASSQHAPGYGYTF.

The rearrangement links TRBV29-1 to TRBJ2-6; D is unclear. CDR3 length: 16 amino acids. In germline, CDR1 is SQVTM, CDR2 ANQGSEA. V shed 6 bases and J shed 0 bases, with 15 bases lying between them. The CDR3 coding sequence is TGCAGCGTCGAACGAAGGAGTAACTCTGGGGCCAACGTCCTGACTTTC. This translates into CSVERRSNSGANVLTF.

The chain recombines TRBV5-6 with TRBJ2-3; TRBD1 might be the D (5 bases). V was cut by 4 bases and J by 6 bases, with 12 bases left in between. The CDR3 is made up of 13 amino acids. CDR1 SGHDT and CDR2 YYEEEE come from the germline V gene. CDR3 protein: CASSPQGGDTQYF. The CDR3 coding sequence is TGTGCCAGCAGCCCGCAGGGTGGGGATACGCAGTATTTT. The whole variable domain, filled in from reference TRBV5-6 and TRBJ2-3, reads DAGVTQSPTHLIKTRGQQVTLRCSPKSGHDTVSWYQQALGQGPQFIFQYYEEEERQRGNFPDRFSGHQFPNYSSELNVNALLLGDSALYLCASSPQGGDTQYFGPGTRLTVL.

The V gene is TRBV20-1, the J gene TRBJ2-5, with TRBD1 matching over 9 bases. CDR1 is DFQATT, CDR2 SNEGSKA, per germline (reference sequence). Trimming took 6 bases from V and 7 from J; bases not matched to a gene: 12. The CDR3 extends over 14 amino acids. CDR3 sequence reads: CSANDWGQGGTQYF. CDR3 nucleotides: TGCAGTGCGAATGACTGGGGACAGGGTGGGACCCAGTACTTC.

The chain is built from TRBV7-2 and TRBJ2-4, with a weak D call TRBD2 (5 bases). Trimming took off 4 bases at V and 7 bases at J, with 11 bases between the two ends. The CDR3 runs to 13 residues. In germline, CDR1 is SGHTA, CDR2 FQGNSA. This CDR3 is CASSWGSGNIQYF. DNA of the CDR3: TGTGCCAGCAGCTGGGGTTCGGGGAACATTCAGTACTTC.

The V and J genes are TRBV29-1 and TRBJ2-1; either TRBD1 or TRBD2 may fit D (5 bases each). From germline, CDR1 is SQVTM and CDR2 ANQGSEA. Trimming took off 2 bases at V and 4 bases at J, with 12 bases between the two ends. The CDR3 has 14 residues. The CDR3 region has the DNA TGCAGCGTTGAATTCGGGGACCGTTACAATGAGCAGTTCTTC. The encoded protein is CSVEFGDRYNEQFF.

There are many counts of this clonotype. This rearrangement joins TRBV6-6 to TRBJ2-7, with D perhaps matching TRBD1 or TRBD2 (5 bases each). The CDR3 has 13 amino acids. Germline V CDR1 and CDR2: MNHNY, SVGAGI (reference sequence). V was pared by 2 bases and J by 2 bases, with 7 bases between. The CDR3 bases are TGTGCCAGCAGTTACGGGGGTACCTACGAGCAGTACTTC. The encoded protein is CASSYGGTYEQYF.

This clonotype was counted at least ten times. The rearrangement links TRBV7-8 to TRBJ1-4; D gene ambiguous. CDR1 and CDR2 (germline): SGHVS, FQNEAQ. V dropped 5 bases and J dropped 7 bases, with 11 bases sitting between them. The CDR3 runs 13 residues. DNA of the CDR3: TGTGCCAGCAGCCTTAGGGCCCCTGAAAAACTGTTTTTT. Translating it yields CASSLRAPEKLFF.